This TCR beta chain was recovered during a study of T cells after yellow fever vaccination. General study points: The booster saw the reappearance of most primary-vaccination clones (approximately 97% CD4, 88% CD8).

Ten or more counts support this clonotype. Its antigen is unidentified. The CDR3 runs to 15 residues. Germline values: CDR1 SGHKS, CDR2 YYEKEE (reference sequence). V lost 0 bases and J lost 5, with 12 bases in between. Template switching with 5'RACE generated the TCR cDNA and added a universal primer site and UMIs. One entry per CDR3 protein, called by TCRdb with MiXCR from the 5' RACE reads. The top ten clones hold around 3.3% of a sample with some 220,000 distinct CDR3 sequences, 2.5% to 3.5% of them seen once. The sequencing here drew on CD4+ T cells sorted from PBMCs, taken 10 days after the yellow fever booster vaccination. The origin of this receptor is a man between 18 and 35 years old who received the YFV17D yellow fever vaccine. The rearrangement uses TRBV5-5 and TRBJ1-5, with D tentatively TRBD1 (5 bases). CDR3 sequence reads: CASSLASQGDQPQHF. The CDR3 nucleotides are TGTGCCAGCAGCTTGGCGTCCCAAGGGGATCAGCCCCAGCATTTT.